The next 21 T cell receptor beta chains were all read from a single sample in a study of T cells in Graves' hyperthyroidism and ophthalmopathy. The investigators amplified TCR beta CDR3 regions from RNA transcripts. Initially, a first-round RT-PCR of the TCR CDR3 employed the HTBI primer set. TCRdb re-analysed the multiplex PCR reads in MiXCR, keeping a single row per CDR3 protein. The sample contains 200,000 to 250,000 distinct CDR3 sequences, more than 15% of which appear only once. The sample taken for sequencing was blood. These receptors were obtained from a man aged 50-59 years with Graves' hyperthyroidism.

This clonotype was detected many times. This sequence joins TRBV11-2 and TRBJ2-7, with unresolved D. Germline CDR1 reads SGHAT; CDR2 reads FQNNGV. The V and J ends lost 0 bases and 5 bases respectively, with 8 bases between them. This CDR3 has 13 residues. The CDR3 protein is CASSLDLRNEQYF. CDR3 bases: TGTGCCAGCAGCTTAGATCTAAGGAACGAGCAGTACTTC.

This chain links TRBV12-3 or TRBV12-4 with TRBJ2-7, with D perhaps matching TRBD1 (5 bases). The CDR3 extends over 11 amino acids. The V and J ends lost 1 base and 11 bases respectively, with 9 bases between them. The CDR3 is CASSLEDREYF. The CDR3, as DNA: TGTGCCAGCAGTTTAGAAGACAGAGAGTACTTC.

This clonotype was picked up many times. CDR3: CASSSRDRVTDTQYF. CDR3 DNA sequence: TGTGCCAGCAGTTCCCGGGACAGGGTCACAGATACGCAGTATTTT. This chain joins TRBV28 and TRBJ2-3, with 9 bases aligning to TRBD1. Germline-derived CDR1 and CDR2 are MDHEN and SYDVKM. This CDR3 is 15 amino acids long. The trim removed 4 bases at V and 2 bases at J, leaving 4 bases unmatched.

This clonotype was picked up many times. The V and J genes are TRBV6-1 and TRBJ2-7; no firm D call. Germline-derived CDR1 and CDR2 are MNHNS and SASEGT. The CDR3 is 14 residues long. Trimming removed 1 base from V and 9 bases from J, with 16 bases in between. CDR3 region: CASSEGAALRGQYF. DNA of the CDR3: TGTGCCAGCAGTGAAGGGGCGGCTCTACGAGGGCAGTACTTC.

This clonotype showed up many times. This chain links TRBV13 with TRBJ2-5; D may be TRBD1 (5 bases). Germline lookup yields CDR1 PRHDT and CDR2 FYEKMQ (reference sequence). The V end was cut by 3 bases, the J end by 5 bases, with 16 bases between. The CDR3 extends over 15 amino acids. This chain's CDR3 is CASSFGSPAGETQYF. In DNA, the CDR3 is TGTGCCAGCAGCTTTGGCAGCCCGGCAGGGGAGACCCAGTACTTC.

This clonotype appeared a few times. The rearrangement links TRBV10-3 to TRBJ2-4; TRBD2 aligns across 7 bases. V lost 0 bases and J lost 7; bases outside the gene matches: 12. Germline V gene sequence: CDR1 ENHRY, CDR2 SYGVKD. This CDR3 spans 17 amino acids. CDR3 nucleotide sequence: TGTGCCATCAGTGAGTCACGGGGACTAAGGTCCGCGAACATTCAGTACTTC. Protein product: CAISESRGLRSANIQYF.

This rearrangement joins TRBV5-1 to TRBJ1-1; D remains unclear. Germline V gene lookup returns CDR1 SGHRS and CDR2 YFSETQ. The CDR3 is 13 amino acids. Trimming took off 5 bases at V and 5 bases at J, with 13 bases between the two ends. The CDR3 nucleotides read TGCGCCAGCAGTCGAGGGCAAGGGACTGAAGCTTTCTTT. Translating gives CASSRGQGTEAFF.

This clonotype was detected only a few times. The gene calls are TRBV6-1 and TRBJ2-1, with 7 bases identical to TRBD2. The CDR3 contains 12 residues. The germline CDR1 and CDR2 sequences are MNHNS and SASEGT. V lost 9 bases and J lost 6; bases outside the gene matches: 5. CDR3: CASLGLVNEQFF. In DNA, the CDR3 is TGTGCCAGTCTCGGACTAGTCAATGAGCAGTTCTTC.

This clonotype was observed at least ten times. The rearrangement joins TRBV28 to TRBJ1-1; D is undetermined. Trimming pared 7 bases from V and 1 base from J, leaving 7 bases between. The length of the CDR3 is 12 residues. Germline loops: CDR1 MDHEN, CDR2 SYDVKM. The CDR3 coding sequence is TGTGCCAGCAAGGAAACGAACACTGAAGCTTTCTTT. Protein: CASKETNTEAFF.

This clonotype was observed at least ten times. The gene calls are TRBV7-2 and TRBJ1-1; TRBD1 matches 9 bases. Losses at the gene ends were 6 bases for V and 4 bases for J; bases not matched to a gene: 21. This CDR3 spans 19 amino acids. Germline V lookup: CDR1 SGHTA, CDR2 FQGNSA. The CDR3 bases are TGTGCCAGCAGTCCTCAGGGGAGTGGGACAGGGAAGCTGGGCACTGAAGCTTTCTTT. Amino acids: CASSPQGSGTGKLGTEAFF.

This clonotype was counted only a few times. V is TRBV4-3 and J is TRBJ2-6, with a weak D call TRBD1 (5 bases). The CDR3 length is 15 residues. The V end lost 3 bases, the J end lost 2 bases, and 8 bases lay between the germline ends. Per germline, CDR1 LGHNA and CDR2 YSLEER. The CDR3 sequence is CASSQQGPGANVLTF. The CDR3, as DNA: TGCGCCAGCAGCCAGCAGGGTCCTGGGGCCAACGTCCTGACTTTC.

The V gene is TRBV7-3, the J gene TRBJ2-5, with D maybe TRBD2 (5 bases). Trimming stripped 0 bases from V and 2 bases from J, with 10 bases between. There are 15 residues in the CDR3. From germline, CDR1 is SGHTA and CDR2 FQGTGA. CDR3 coding DNA: TGTGCCAGCAGCTTAACCCGCGGGCCACAAGAGACCCAGTACTTC. This codes for CASSLTRGPQETQYF.

This clonotype has only a few counts. The chain is built from TRBV6-1 and TRBJ2-1; possibly TRBD1 or TRBD2 for D (5 bases each). The germline V and J ends were trimmed by 7 bases and 4 bases, with 14 bases remaining between them. CDR1 and CDR2 from the germline V gene are MNHNS and SASEGT. There are 14 residues in the CDR3. The DNA for the CDR3 is TGTGCCAGCACCCCTACGGGACCGTACAATGAGCAGTTCTTC. Its translation is CASTPTGPYNEQFF.

On this clonotype itself: This may arise from a read error, as a much more abundant clone is one base away. The J gene is TRBJ2-1, the V gene TRBV28, with 8 bases matching TRBD2. The CDR3 is 20 amino acids. Germline V gene sequence: CDR1 MDHEN, CDR2 SYDVKM. After removal of 2 bases from V and 0 bases from J, the junction contained 15 bases not matched to a gene. The CDR3 loop is CASSLIPGLAREVSYNEQFF. The CDR3 DNA sequence: TGTGCCAGCAGTTTAATCCCCGGCCTTGCGCGGGAGGTCTCCTACAATGAGCAGTTCTTC.

V and J are TRBV27 and TRBJ2-2; the D gene is possibly TRBD2 (5 bases). The CDR3 runs to 15 residues. Germline CDR1 and CDR2: MNHEY and SMNVEV (reference sequence). The germline V and J ends were trimmed by 2 bases and 3 bases, with 10 bases remaining between them. The CDR3 here is CASSLERHHTGELFF. The CDR3 nucleotides are TGTGCCAGCAGTTTAGAGCGGCATCACACCGGGGAGCTGTTTTTT.

This clonotype came up many times. The gene calls are TRBV28 and TRBJ2-2; 7 bases are shared with TRBD1. Germline V CDR1 and CDR2: MDHEN, SYDVKM. With V trimmed by 2 bases and J by 5 bases, 2 bases remained unmatched. The length of the CDR3 is 14 residues. CDR3 bases: TGTGCCAGCAGTTTAGACAGGGAGACCGGGGAGCTGTTTTTT. Its protein product is CASSLDRETGELFF.

This clonotype was recorded at least ten times. V is TRBV3-1 and J is TRBJ2-5; 10 bases map to TRBD1. J lost 6 bases, V lost 1 base, and 14 bases had no gene match. There are 18 residues in the CDR3. Germline assignment: CDR1 LGHDT and CDR2 YNNKEL (reference sequence). The CDR3, as DNA: TGTGCCAGCAGCCAAGGTATCTATCGGACAGGGGGACGAAAGACCCAGTACTTC. Protein product: CASSQGIYRTGGRKTQYF.

This clonotype was detected a few times. The rearrangement links TRBV20-1 to TRBJ1-1; TRBD1 matches at 12 bases. This CDR3 has 14 amino acids. Germline CDR1 reads DFQATT; CDR2 reads SNEGSKA (reference sequence). Here the CDR3 DNA reads TGCAGGGCGAGGGGGACAGGGGGCCACACTGAAGCTTTCTTT. It specifies CRARGTGGHTEAFF.

The chain is built from TRBV28 and TRBJ1-5; maybe TRBD1 (5 bases). The CDR3 has 15 residues. V gave up 6 bases and J gave up 5 bases, with 17 bases separating them. Germline V CDR1 and CDR2: MDHEN, SYDVKM. The DNA for the CDR3 is TGTGCCAGCAGCCTCGTAGGGGCGAAATATCAGCCCCAGCATTTT. Protein sequence: CASSLVGAKYQPQHF.

This clonotype was picked up many times. This chain uses TRBV6-1 with TRBJ1-1, with unresolved D. V lost 7 bases and J lost 0, with 9 bases in between. The CDR3 totals 13 residues. Germline values: CDR1 MNHNS, CDR2 SASEGT. The chain's CDR3 is CASTEQLNTEAFF. CDR3 in DNA: TGTGCCAGCACCGAACAGCTGAACACTGAAGCTTTCTTT.

This clonotype was picked up many times. This chain joins TRBV27 and TRBJ1-2, with 9 bases lining up with TRBD1. CDR1 is MNHEY and CDR2 is SMNVEV in the germline V gene (reference sequence). This CDR3 comprises 15 residues. Trimming removed 6 bases from V and 7 bases from J; junction bases left unmatched: 12. CDR3 residues: CASSYRLTGGSGYTF. For the CDR3, the DNA is TGTGCCAGCAGCTACAGACTAACAGGGGGCAGTGGCTACACCTTC.